The present TCR beta chain was sequenced within a study of shared clonotypes between healthy human individuals. The CDR3 has 13 residues. V was clipped by 6 bases and J by 1 base; unmatched bases: 0. Germline V lookup: CDR1 SEHNR, CDR2 FQNEAQ (reference sequence). Some clones are missing from TCRdb's copy, which holds only in-frame ones; the method was immunoSEQ multiplex PCR. Of some 2,000,000 clones listed, around 95% were seen once; the top ten hold under 0.15%. The donors were all Caucasian adults (living in Nashville, Tennessee). The V call is TRBV7-9, the J call TRBJ2-3; 8 bases align to TRBD1. The sequence came from a man aged 18 to 29 in good health. The sample was naive CD4+ T cells sorted from blood. The subset: CD45RA+ positively selected. Here the CDR3 reads CASRGQGTDTQYF. CDR3 bases: TGTGCCAGCAGGGGACAGGGCACAGATACGCAGTATTTT.